This T cell receptor beta chain was sequenced in a study of blood T cell repertoires in COVID-19. The overall study: Sites in the United States, Italy and Spain provided acute and convalescent COVID-19 samples. PBMCs, B-cell-depleted T cells, or T cells provided the cDNA or gDNA that made up the material.

Per the germline V gene, CDR1 is SGHDN and CDR2 is FVKESK. Between the trimmed V and J ends, which lost 1 base and 4 bases, there was a span of 13 bases. The CDR3 runs to 15 residues. TCRdb's copy holds only in-frame clones and misses some; the assay was immunoSEQ multiplex PCR. The table has approximately 280,000 clones, 75% to 90% seen once. The chain couples TRBV14 to TRBJ2-5; possibly TRBD2 for D (5 bases). The source of this sequence is a man in his fifties or sixties with acute or convalescent COVID-19. The sequenced sample was peripheral blood. The CDR3 DNA reads as TGTGCCAGCAGCCAAGTTGGGAGTTGGGGAGAGACCCAGTACTTC. It is translated as CASSQVGSWGETQYF.